The 20 T cell receptor beta chains presented below share a single source sample, sequenced in a study of OX40 agonist ivuxolimab in advanced cancers. The data were produced by immunoSEQ multiplex PCR, yet TCRdb's version contains in-frame clones alone and is incomplete. The data hold about 62,000 clones, with more than 65% observed a single time. The sample was CD4+ or CD8+ T cells sorted from blood, taken in a trial of the OX40 agonist ivuxolimab. These receptors originate from an adult with an advanced solid tumor such as melanoma, head and neck, liver or kidney cancer.

This clone was seen only once. The chain has TRBV7-6 and TRBJ1-1; D call uncertain. Trimming shortened V by 1 base and J by 0 bases, and 18 bases separated the two germline ends. The V gene's germline CDR1 is SGHVS and CDR2 FNYEAQ. The CDR3 has 18 residues. This CDR3 reads CASSLVRSLSPLNTEAFF. The CDR3 nucleotides read TGTGCCAGCAGCTTAGTTCGGAGTCTGTCCCCCCTGAACACTGAAGCTTTCTTT. The full variable domain, its missing parts supplied by reference TRBV7-6 and TRBJ1-1, is GAGVSQSPRYKVTKRGQDVALRCDPISGHVSLYWYRQALGQGPEFLTYFNYEAQQDKSGLPNDRFSAERPEGSISTLTIQRTEQRDSAMYRCASSLVRSLSPLNTEAFFGQGTRLTVV.

This rearrangement joins TRBV7-6 to TRBJ2-5, with D possibly being TRBD2 (6 bases). The CDR3 is 14 residues long. V was pared by 5 bases and J by 1 base, with 11 bases between. Per the germline V gene, CDR1 is SGHVS and CDR2 is FNYEAQ. The CDR3 protein is CASSLRDFQETQYF. The CDR3, as DNA: TGTGCCAGCAGCCTCCGGGACTTCCAAGAGACCCAGTACTTC.

The chain has TRBV27 and TRBJ2-1; 11 positions match TRBD2. CDR3 length: 17 amino acids. V lost 7 bases and J lost 4; bases outside the gene matches: 12. The V gene's germline CDR1 is MNHEY and CDR2 SMNVEV (reference sequence). The CDR3 is CASTHSGLAVGYNEQFF. Here the CDR3 DNA reads TGTGCCAGCACCCACTCGGGACTAGCGGTTGGATACAATGAGCAGTTCTTC.

The genes are TRBV7-2 and TRBJ1-1; D is ambiguous. V dropped 5 bases and J dropped 4 bases, with 11 bases sitting between them. In germline, CDR1 is SGHTA, CDR2 FQGNSA. The CDR3 is 13 amino acids. The CDR3, as DNA: TGTGCCAGCAGCCTCGCTGCGGGCACTGAAGCTTTCTTT. It translates to CASSLAAGTEAFF. The complete variable domain, with remaining parts taken from reference TRBV7-2 and TRBJ1-1, reads GAGVSQSPSNKVTEKGKDVELRCDPISGHTALYWYRQSLGQGLEFLIYFQGNSAPDKSGLPSDRFSAERTGGSVSTLTIQRTQQEDSAVYLCASSLAAGTEAFFGQGTRLTVV.

The chain is built from TRBV7-2 and TRBJ2-5; 10 bases agree with TRBD2. The CDR3 has 17 amino acids. Unmatched junction bases numbered 14, after V lost 6 bases and J lost 4 bases. Germline V gene lookup returns CDR1 SGHTA and CDR2 FQGNSA. The CDR3 loop is CASRSGLASGNRETQYF. CDR3 bases: TGTGCCAGCAGATCGGGACTAGCGTCGGGCAATCGAGAGACCCAGTACTTC.

This chain joins TRBV19 and TRBJ2-7; D is uncertain. Trimming removed 1 base at V and 3 bases at J, with 13 bases between. The length of the CDR3 is 15 residues. CDR1 and CDR2 from the germline V gene are LNHDA and SQIVND (reference sequence). The CDR3 DNA follows: TGTGCCAGTAGTATAGGAACTATCGGTTTCTACGAGCAGTACTTC. Encoded protein: CASSIGTIGFYEQYF. Full variable domain (remainder filled in from reference TRBV19 and TRBJ2-7): DGGITQSPKYLFRKEGQNVTLSCEQNLNHDAMYWYRQDPGQGLRLIYYSQIVNDFQKGDIAEGYSVSREKKESFPLTVTSAQKNPTAFYLCASSIGTIGFYEQYFGPGTRLTVT.

The rearrangement joins TRBV5-6 to TRBJ2-1; 8 positions match TRBD2. CDR3 length: 15 residues. Germline V lookup: CDR1 SGHDT, CDR2 YYEEEE. V gave up 1 base and J gave up 3 bases; unmatched junction bases: 3. The CDR3 region is CASSLRLAGYNEQFF. The CDR3 region has the DNA TGTGCCAGCAGCTTGCGTCTAGCGGGCTACAATGAGCAGTTCTTC. Full variable domain (outside the CDR3, taken from reference TRBV5-6 and TRBJ2-1): DAGVTQSPTHLIKTRGQQVTLRCSPKSGHDTVSWYQQALGQGPQFIFQYYEEEERQRGNFPDRFSGHQFPNYSSELNVNALLLGDSALYLCASSLRLAGYNEQFFGPGTRLTVL.

In this sample, this clone turned up a few times. In nucleotides, the CDR3 is TGTGCCAGCAGTCTTTCCCCCGGGACAGGGGGTTTAAATGAAAAACTGTTTTTT. Amino acids: CASSLSPGTGGLNEKLFF. The gene calls are TRBV28 and TRBJ1-4; TRBD1 matches 11 bases. The CDR3 totals 18 residues. CDR1 and CDR2 (germline): MDHEN, SYDVKM. The V segment lost 5 bases and the J segment 5 bases; nucleotides outside the gene matches: 13.

The chain is built from TRBV11-2 and TRBJ1-6, with D maybe TRBD1 (6 bases). Deletions cut 3 bases from V and 5 bases from J, with 11 bases between. The CDR3 has 15 amino acids. CDR1 and CDR2 (germline): SGHAT, FQNNGV. CDR3 sequence: CASSFVWTDNSPLHF. The DNA for the CDR3 is TGTGCCAGCAGCTTCGTGTGGACAGATAATTCACCCCTCCACTTT.

This chain joins TRBV5-1 and TRBJ2-7; TRBD2 agrees at 8 bases. V lost 1 base to trimming and J lost 2 bases; unmatched junction nucleotides: 2. In germline, CDR1 is SGHRS, CDR2 YFSETQ. CDR3 length: 14 amino acids. The DNA of the CDR3 is TGCGCCAGCAGCTTGCGGGGGGGAACCTACGAGCAGTACTTC. Translating gives CASSLRGGTYEQYF.

The CDR3 nucleotides are TGCGCCAGCAGCCAAGGGACTAGCGGGGGCCAAGAGACCCAGTACTTC. Amino acid sequence: CASSQGTSGGQETQYF. This rearrangement joins TRBV4-1 to TRBJ2-5; 13 nucleotides agree with TRBD2. The CDR3 length is 16 residues. The V gene end was trimmed by 1 base and the J gene end by 1 base; junction bases not matched to a gene: 0. CDR1 is MGHRA and CDR2 is YSYEKL in the germline V gene.

The chain employs TRBV5-6 and TRBJ2-5; 9 bases agree with TRBD1. With V trimmed by 4 bases and J by 1 base, 8 bases remained unmatched. The germline V gene has CDR1 SGHDT and CDR2 YYEEEE. The CDR3 extends over 16 amino acids. CDR3 bases: TGTGCCAGCAGCCGTCCCGGGACAGGGACCCAAGAGACCCAGTACTTC. Translated, it gives CASSRPGTGTQETQYF.

The V call is TRBV10-3, the J call TRBJ1-5, with D unresolved. Per the germline V gene, CDR1 is ENHRY and CDR2 is SYGVKD. V was trimmed by 2 bases and J by 3 bases, leaving 5 bases between them. The CDR3 contains 13 residues. CDR3 protein: CAISEQPNQPQHF. The DNA for the CDR3 is TGTGCCATCAGTGAGCAGCCCAATCAGCCCCAGCATTTT.

This clone has only one observation. This sequence joins TRBV28 and TRBJ1-4, with D uncertain. V was pared by 3 bases and J by 3 bases, with 8 bases between. This CDR3 is 14 amino acids long. Germline loops: CDR1 MDHEN, CDR2 SYDVKM. Here the CDR3 reads CASSFLESNEKLFF. DNA for the CDR3: TGTGCCAGCAGTTTTTTGGAATCTAATGAAAAACTGTTTTTT.

This chain uses TRBV7-9 with TRBJ1-3; D is possibly TRBD1 (5 bases). V lost 5 bases and J lost 0, with 14 bases in between. The CDR3 runs to 16 residues. In germline, CDR1 is SEHNR, CDR2 FQNEAQ (reference sequence). The CDR3 sequence is CASSTTREFSGNTIYF. Written as DNA, the CDR3 is TGTGCCAGCAGCACAACCAGGGAGTTCTCTGGAAACACCATATATTTT. Variable domain in full (rest from reference TRBV7-9 and TRBJ1-3): DTGVSQNPRHKITKRGQNVTFRCDPISEHNRLYWYRQTLGQGPEFLTYFQNEAQLEKSRLLSDRFSAERPKGSFSTLEIQRTEQGDSAMYLCASSTTREFSGNTIYFGEGSWLTVV.

The rearrangement joins TRBV28 to TRBJ2-7, with TRBD1 identical over 9 bases. CDR3 size: 14 residues. Germline CDR1 MDHEN, CDR2 SYDVKM. Trimming took 6 bases from V and 3 from J; bases not matched to a gene: 6. CDR3 in DNA: TGTGCCAGCAGGCCCGGGACAGGGCTCTACGAGCAGTACTTC. Its translation is CASRPGTGLYEQYF.

The J gene is TRBJ2-5, the V gene TRBV30, with TRBD2 matching over 7 bases. The CDR3 extends over 12 amino acids. CDR1 is GTSNPN and CDR2 is SVGIG in the germline V gene (reference sequence). The V and J ends lost 5 bases and 9 bases, in that order; junction bases with no gene match: 9. The CDR3 protein is CAWGTSVGAQYF. For the CDR3, the DNA is TGTGCCTGGGGAACTAGCGTAGGTGCCCAGTACTTC. Drawing the rest from reference TRBV30 and TRBJ2-5, the complete variable domain is SQTIHQWPATLVQPVGSPLSLECTVEGTSNPNLYWYRQAAGRGLQLLFYSVGIGQISSEVPQNLSASRPQDRQFILSSKKLLLSDSGFYLCAWGTSVGAQYFGPGTRLLVL.

The J gene is TRBJ2-1, the V gene TRBV29-1, with D perhaps matching TRBD2 (6 bases). Germline CDR1 is SQVTM and CDR2 is ANQGSEA. V lost 5 bases and J lost 7, with 12 bases in between. The CDR3 runs to 12 residues. CDR3 nucleotide sequence: TGCAGCGTTCGGGAGCCAGGAAATGAGCAGTTCTTC. This encodes CSVREPGNEQFF.

The chain has TRBV4-2 and TRBJ1-5; D unresolved. CDR1 LGHNA and CDR2 YNFKEQ come from the germline V gene. The CDR3 runs 16 residues. V was pared by 0 bases and J by 1 base, with 10 bases between. In DNA form, the CDR3 reads TGTGCCAGCAGCCAAGAAATGGGTATCAGCAATCAGCCCCAGCATTTT. It yields the protein CASSQEMGISNQPQHF.

The chain links TRBV5-1 to TRBJ2-7, with TRBD1 matching 9 bases. CDR3 length: 15 residues. The V gene's germline CDR1 is SGHRS and CDR2 YFSETQ. With V trimmed by 2 bases and J by 3 bases, 6 bases remained unmatched. The CDR3 DNA is TGCGCCAGCAGCTTACAGGGGGCGTGGGGCTACGAGCAGTACTTC. Translating it yields CASSLQGAWGYEQYF.